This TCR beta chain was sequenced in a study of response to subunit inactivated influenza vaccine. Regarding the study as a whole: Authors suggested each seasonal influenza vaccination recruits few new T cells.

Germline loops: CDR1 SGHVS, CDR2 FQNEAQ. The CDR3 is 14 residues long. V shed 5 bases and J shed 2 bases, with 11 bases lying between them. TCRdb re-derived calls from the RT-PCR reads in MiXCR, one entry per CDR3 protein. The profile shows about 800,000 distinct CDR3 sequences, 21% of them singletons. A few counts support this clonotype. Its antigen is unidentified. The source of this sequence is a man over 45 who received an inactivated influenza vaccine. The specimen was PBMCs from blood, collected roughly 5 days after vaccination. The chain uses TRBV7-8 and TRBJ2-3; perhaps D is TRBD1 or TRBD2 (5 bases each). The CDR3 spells CASSPGGITDTQYF. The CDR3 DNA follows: TGTGCCAGCAGCCCTGGGGGTATCACAGATACGCAGTATTTT.